These 10 T cell receptor beta chains came from one sample sequenced in a study of T-cell memory formation after mild COVID-19. MiXCR was run by TCRdb on the 5' RACE reads, yielding one entry per CDR3 protein. The sample has roughly 510,000 distinct CDR3 sequences; roughly 17% are singletons. The source material was PBMCs or a T cell subset sorted from them (not recorded which). Receptors were obtained from an adult woman who had mild COVID-19 (a few samples of this study predate the infection). Cell type and time point are not known.

This clonotype has at least ten counts. This chain joins TRBV7-2 and TRBJ2-1, with D perhaps matching TRBD2 (6 bases). CDR1 and CDR2 from the germline V gene are SGHTA and FQGNSA. V shed 7 bases and J shed 10 bases, with 17 bases lying between them. The CDR3 covers 13 residues. The CDR3 sequence is CASKDYLREEQFF. CDR3 DNA: TGTGCCAGCAAGGACTACCTGAGAGAGGAGCAGTTCTTC. Full variable domain (missing parts from reference TRBV7-2 and TRBJ2-1): GAGVSQSPSNKVTEKGKDVELRCDPISGHTALYWYRQSLGQGLEFLIYFQGNSAPDKSGLPSDRFSAERTGGSVSTLTIQRTQQEDSAVYLCASKDYLREEQFFGPGTRLTVL.

The sample holds a few counts of this clonotype. The J gene is TRBJ2-1, the V gene TRBV9; no reliable D call. The CDR3 has 14 amino acids. V lost 3 bases and J lost 1, with 8 bases in between. Germline CDR1 SGDLS, CDR2 YYNGEE. The DNA for the CDR3 is TGTGCCAGCAGCGCCTCCCGTTCCTACAATGAGCAGTTCTTC. Translating gives CASSASRSYNEQFF.

The J gene is TRBJ2-7, the V gene TRBV29-1; D unclear. Germline V gene data show CDR1 as SQVTM and CDR2 as ANQGSEA. The CDR3 has 11 residues. The V end was cut by 5 bases, the J end by 6 bases, with 11 bases between. The CDR3 DNA reads as TGCAGCGTTACCACCCCGGCCGAGCAGTACTTC. This codes for CSVTTPAEQYF.

This chain connects TRBV6-5 to TRBJ2-2, with D unclear. Trimming removed 8 bases at V and 4 bases at J, with 11 bases between. The CDR3 is 13 residues long. Germline V lookup: CDR1 MNHEY, CDR2 SVGAGI. CDR3 nucleotide sequence: TGTGCCAGCCTCCCCAGCCCCACCGGGGAGCTGTTTTTT. As protein: CASLPSPTGELFF.

Only a few counts were recorded for this clonotype. The V and J genes are TRBV24-1 and TRBJ2-7; 9 bases are shared with TRBD1. The V segment lost 9 bases and the J segment 3 bases; nucleotides outside the gene matches: 2. From germline, CDR1 is KGHDR and CDR2 SFDVKD. This CDR3 comprises 12 residues. CDR3 sequence (DNA): TGTGCCACCGGGACAGGGCACTACGAGCAGTACTTC. Translation gives CATGTGHYEQYF.

The V call is TRBV2, the J call TRBJ2-1; D gene uncertain. CDR1 is SNHLY, CDR2 FYNNEI, per germline. With 9 bases removed from V and 5 bases from J, the gap between germline ends came to 26 bases. The CDR3 loop spans 17 amino acids. CDR3 nucleotides: TGTGCCAGGGCTAGAGCTCGCTTTTTTGCCGGTGACAATGAGCAGTTCTTC. This gives the protein CARARARFFAGDNEQFF.

V gene TRBV7-9 combines with J gene TRBJ2-7; 7 nucleotides match TRBD2. The length of the CDR3 is 14 residues. V gave up 0 bases and J gave up 5 bases; unmatched junction bases: 4. From germline, CDR1 is SEHNR and CDR2 FQNEAQ (reference sequence). The CDR3 nucleotides read TGTGCCAGCAGCTTAGCAGCGGGGCCTAACGAGCAGTACTTC. This sequence encodes CASSLAAGPNEQYF.

The chain joins TRBV6-2 or TRBV6-3 to TRBJ2-3; D tentatively reads TRBD1 or TRBD2 (5 bases each). V lost 0 bases, J lost 2 bases, and 6 bases lay in between. Germline CDR1 is MNHEY and CDR2 is SVGEGT. The CDR3 length is 14 residues. CDR3 loop: CASSYSGDTDTQYF. The DNA for the CDR3 is TGTGCCAGCAGTTACTCGGGGGACACAGATACGCAGTATTTT.

The chain has TRBV29-1 and TRBJ1-5, with TRBD1 as a possible D gene (5 bases). Germline V gene lookup returns CDR1 SQVTM and CDR2 ANQGSEA. The CDR3 sequence is 13 residues long. V was shortened by 6 bases and J by 0 bases, with 9 bases between the two germline ends. The CDR3 spells CSVGLYSNQPQHF. The CDR3 DNA reads TGCAGCGTGGGACTGTATAGCAATCAGCCCCAGCATTTT.

This chain uses TRBV15 with TRBJ1-1, with no clear D. V was pared by 6 bases and J by 0 bases, with 8 bases between. This CDR3 has 13 residues. Germline loops: CDR1 LNHNV, CDR2 YYDKDF (reference sequence). The CDR3: CATRKGMNTEAFF. In DNA form, the CDR3 reads TGTGCCACCAGAAAGGGAATGAACACTGAAGCTTTCTTT.